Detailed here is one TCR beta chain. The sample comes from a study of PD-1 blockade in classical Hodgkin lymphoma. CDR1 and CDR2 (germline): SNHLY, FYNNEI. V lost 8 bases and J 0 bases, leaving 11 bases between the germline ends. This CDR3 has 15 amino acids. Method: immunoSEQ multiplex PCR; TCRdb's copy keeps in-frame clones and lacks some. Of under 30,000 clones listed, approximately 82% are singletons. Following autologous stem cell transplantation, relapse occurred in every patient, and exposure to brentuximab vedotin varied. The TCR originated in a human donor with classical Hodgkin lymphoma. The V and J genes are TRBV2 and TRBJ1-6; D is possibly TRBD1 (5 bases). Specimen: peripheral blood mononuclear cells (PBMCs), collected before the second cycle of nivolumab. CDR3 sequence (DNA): TGTGCCAGCTCGACAGACAGCTCCTATAATTCACCCCTCCACTTT. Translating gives CASSTDSSYNSPLHF. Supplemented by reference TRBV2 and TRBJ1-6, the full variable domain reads EPEVTQTPSHQVTQMGQEVILRCVPISNHLYFYWYRQILGQKVEFLVSFYNNEISEKSEIFDDQFSVERPDGSNFTLKIRSTKLEDSAMYFCASSTDSSYNSPLHFGNGTRLTVT.